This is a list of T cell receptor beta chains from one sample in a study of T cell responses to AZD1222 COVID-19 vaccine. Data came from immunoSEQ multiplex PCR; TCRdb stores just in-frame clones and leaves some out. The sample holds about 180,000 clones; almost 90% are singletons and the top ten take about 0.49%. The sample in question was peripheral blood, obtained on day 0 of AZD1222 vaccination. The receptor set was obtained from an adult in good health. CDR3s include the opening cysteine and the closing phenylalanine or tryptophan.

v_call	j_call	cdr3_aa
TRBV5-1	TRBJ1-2	CASSLGDRDYGYTF
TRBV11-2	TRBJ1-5	CASSLDRALNQPQHF
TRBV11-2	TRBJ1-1	CATPPTGGGTEAFF
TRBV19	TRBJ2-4	CASSIAGIAKNIQYF
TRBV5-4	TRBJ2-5	CASSLRQDETQYF
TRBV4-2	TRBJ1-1	CASSQVNRLNTEAFF
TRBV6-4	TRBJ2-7	CASSEYQGSSYEQYF
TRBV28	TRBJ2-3	CAGSESGATDTQYF
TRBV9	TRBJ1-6	CASSADRATNSPLHF
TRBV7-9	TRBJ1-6	CASSGGNSPLHF
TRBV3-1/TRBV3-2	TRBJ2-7	CASSQGNFDEQYF
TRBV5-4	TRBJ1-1	CASSLDLNTEAFF
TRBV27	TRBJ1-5	CASSTGGENRQPQHF
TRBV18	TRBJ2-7	CASSPWRDRSYEQYF
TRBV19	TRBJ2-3	CASSMGRKTQYF
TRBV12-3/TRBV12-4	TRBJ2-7	CASSFSDHEQYF
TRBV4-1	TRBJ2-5	CASRRGNQETQYF
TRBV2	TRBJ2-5	CASIRGSQETQYF
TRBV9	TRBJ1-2	CASSVGQEGYGYTF
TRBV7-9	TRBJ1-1	CASSGTGGRNTEAFF
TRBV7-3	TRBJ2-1	CASSFQVGDEQFF
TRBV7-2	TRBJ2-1	CASSLRTSGGAQFF
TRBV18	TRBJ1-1	CASSPSGQLALGAFF
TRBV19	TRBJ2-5	CASSTESTGRETQYF
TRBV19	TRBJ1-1	CASSTQDRALNTEAFF
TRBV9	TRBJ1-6	CASSVDGGWNSPLHF
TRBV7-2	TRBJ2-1	CASSSVKGQQFF
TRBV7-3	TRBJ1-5	CASSLTNDQPQHF
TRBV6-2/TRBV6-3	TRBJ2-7	CASSYSIVNRDRGGEQYF
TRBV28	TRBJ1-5	CASNSGTHDNQPQHF
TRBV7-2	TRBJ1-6	CASSLNRLRDPYNSPLHF
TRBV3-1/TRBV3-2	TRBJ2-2	CASSQDKGESGELFF
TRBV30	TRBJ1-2	CAWIPPIMRDPYGYTF
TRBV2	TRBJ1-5	CAIRGGRNSPQHF
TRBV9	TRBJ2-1	CASSPGGLAGAYNEQFF
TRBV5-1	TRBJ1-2	CASAGGGYGYTF
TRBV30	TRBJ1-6	CAWSGWRTTRRNSPLHF
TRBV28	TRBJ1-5	CASSLAGDYSNQPQHF
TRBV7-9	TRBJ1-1	CASSLGQGAAEAFF
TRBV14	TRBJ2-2	CASSRGLAGGPTGELFF
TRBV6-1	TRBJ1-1	CASSDGSGGKMNTEAFF
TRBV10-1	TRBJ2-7	CASSETGVEQYF
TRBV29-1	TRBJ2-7	CSVETLGRASGEQYF
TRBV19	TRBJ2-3	CASSKEGVGDTQYF
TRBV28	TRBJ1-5	CASSFVGGGGQPQHF
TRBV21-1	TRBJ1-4	CPGSGEKLFF
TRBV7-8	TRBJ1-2	CASSLVWGENGYTF
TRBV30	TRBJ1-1	CAWSALSQMAFF
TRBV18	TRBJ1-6	CASSTLSSPLHF
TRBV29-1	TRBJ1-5	CSVAGRPNQPQHF
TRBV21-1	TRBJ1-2	CASSKEAAPPGEVGYTF
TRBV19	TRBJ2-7	CASRTRDSYEQYF
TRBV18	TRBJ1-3	CASSPGAYSGNTIYF
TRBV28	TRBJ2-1	CASSLYQGKQFF
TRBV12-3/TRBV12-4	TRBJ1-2	CASSSGQTYGYTF
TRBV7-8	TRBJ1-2	CASSLVQGAGGYTF
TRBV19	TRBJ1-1	CASSATVNTEAFF
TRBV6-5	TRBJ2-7	CASMRGAPYEQYF
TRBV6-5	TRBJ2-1	CASSYSVFYNEQFF
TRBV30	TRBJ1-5	CAWSVYDQPQHF